The rows below give T cell receptor beta chains drawn from one sample of a study of Ad26.COV2.S vaccination and SARS-CoV-2 variants. This table comes from immunoSEQ multiplex PCR, and its TCRdb copy is limited to in-frame clones, with some not included. The table has 290,000 or so clones, 80% to 90% seen once. The material sequenced was peripheral blood, taken in a trial of Ad26.COV2.S vaccine versus placebo. Source of these receptors: a person between 18 and 65 years old who received the Ad26.COV2.S COVID-19 vaccine or a placebo. Each CDR3 is given with its conserved first and last residue. The order of the fields is V gene, D gene, J gene, CDR3 protein. The D gene is left open where the match is weak.

>TRBV30|-|TRBJ1-4
CAWSVGQANEKLFF
>TRBV12-3/TRBV12-4|-|TRBJ1-1
CASSRRGEAFF
>TRBV28|TRBD2|TRBJ2-3
CASSPSSSGIAHGTQYF
>TRBV6-1|-|TRBJ1-5
CASSEGVGAGQPQHF
>TRBV5-1|-|TRBJ1-5
CASSLAAGQPQHF
>TRBV11-2|-|TRBJ2-7
CASSFPNYEQYF
>TRBV16|-|TRBJ1-1
CASSRETEAFF
>TRBV25-1|-|TRBJ1-2
CASSEEDRLFYGYTF
>TRBV15|TRBD2|TRBJ2-3
CATSRDRLAGDTDTQYF
>TRBV5-8|TRBD2|TRBJ2-3
CASSLGGLAGGTDTQYF
>TRBV7-2|-|TRBJ2-7
CASSSKVAGSSYEQYF
>TRBV13|-|TRBJ1-1
CASSLDQQTEAFF
>TRBV29-1|TRBD2|TRBJ2-1
CSVDRAGGFTFF